The entry below gives a single T cell receptor (beta chain) sequence along with its context. The clone's antigen remains unknown. The record has no base qualities; no much larger clone is one base away. The sample comes from a study of blood T cell repertoires in COVID-19 (dated by TCRdb to the early 2020s). Notes on the research overall: Collaborator samples came from the United States, Italy and Spain and covered acute and convalescent phases of COVID-19. Subjects who had been exposed to COVID-19, were actively infected with it, or had recovered from it provided the deeply sampled blood TCRbeta repertoires that made up the dataset. The repertoires were released in a freely available public database intended as a resource for research on the immune response to SARS-CoV-2. The samples were drawn from the first 160 participants of the ongoing ImmuneRACE study and from more than 1,000 subjects provided by 6 global collaborators. The material from the prospective study consisted of cDNA or gDNA derived from T cells, B-cell-depleted T cells, or PBMCs. Where available, HLA class I and class II types were obtained from metadata supplied by the sample provider rather than from assay-based typing. The sample metadata nearly always contained a de-identified subject ID, COVID-19 status, age in years and sex. Overall study results and their limits: Clinical and demographic metadata were provided uncurated, with the amount varying by source and participant.

Whole blood was collected in K2EDTA tubes by collaborating institutions according to the institutions' own protocols. For TCRbeta analysis, collaborators shipped samples as frozen whole blood, isolated PBMCs, or DNA extracted from either of those sample types. Compared with germline, V lacks 2 bases and J lacks 0 bases; bases without a gene match: 0. Measured from the cysteine to the phenylalanine, the CDR3 is 14 residues long. Only the CDR3 portion is preserved as DNA: 42 bases, with reading frame beginning at the first base. CDR1 MNHEY and CDR2 SVGAGI were looked up in the germline V gene. TCRbeta CDR3 regions were amplified from genomic DNA by means of the immunoSEQ Assay, a bias-controlled multiplex PCR. Per the original workflow: The number of nucleated cells in each sample was estimated from the amplification of reference gene primers within the assay. To quantify the absolute abundance of each unique TCRbeta CDR3 rearrangement, sequence reads were collapsed and filtered. Productive Simpson clonality was computed per sample as the square root of Simpson's diversity index over productive rearrangements. TCRdb obtained this table from immuneACCESS and retained in-frame rearrangements with V and J assigned. These tables miss some clones; where compared with another copy, unresolved V genes account for less than half of the shortfall, and the remainder is unexplained. V and J calls plus clone size are reproduced from that table; the DNA served to infer D and trimming. The sample contains about 300,000 clones, around nine tenths of them found a single time. Around 1.4% of the sample goes to the ten largest clones.

This receptor was identified in a man aged 65-85 years with acute or convalescent COVID-19. The rearrangement combines TRBV6-5 with TRBJ1-1; TRBD1 aligns with 7 central bases. The sequenced sample consisted of peripheral blood. The DNA is TGTGCCAGCAGTTACGGGACAGTGAACACTGAAGCTTTCTTT. Translation gives CASSYGTVNTEAFF.